This TCR beta chain comes out of a study of T cell responses to AZD1222 COVID-19 vaccine. Of note for this clone: Its antigen is still unknown.

The CDR3 spans 14 residues. Germline trimming cut 7 bases from V and 0 bases from J; bases unmatched to any gene: 4. The germline V gene encodes CDR1 SNHLY and CDR2 FYNNEI. TCRdb keeps only in-frame clones here, not all; method: immunoSEQ multiplex PCR. This sample carries about 56,000 clones, 80% to 90% of them seen once, and the ten largest clones take 6.9%. Findings and caveats of the study: Targets within unmutated variant regions were reportedly found for nearly half of spike-specific TCRs. The donors showed a predominance of white British ancestry and of females, with possible underestimation of clonal diversity. Repertoire sampling was restricted to post-peak T cell response timepoints. Increased Spike-specific TCR breadth and depth were observed after two AZD1222 doses.

The gene calls are TRBV2 and TRBJ1-1; 8 bases are shared with TRBD1. This sequence originates from an adult who received the AZD1222 COVID-19 vaccine. The material sequenced was peripheral blood, taken 28 days after the second AZD1222 dose. The chain's CDR3 is CASTRQGLNTEAFF. DNA for the CDR3: TGTGCCAGCACCAGACAGGGGTTGAACACTGAAGCTTTCTTT.